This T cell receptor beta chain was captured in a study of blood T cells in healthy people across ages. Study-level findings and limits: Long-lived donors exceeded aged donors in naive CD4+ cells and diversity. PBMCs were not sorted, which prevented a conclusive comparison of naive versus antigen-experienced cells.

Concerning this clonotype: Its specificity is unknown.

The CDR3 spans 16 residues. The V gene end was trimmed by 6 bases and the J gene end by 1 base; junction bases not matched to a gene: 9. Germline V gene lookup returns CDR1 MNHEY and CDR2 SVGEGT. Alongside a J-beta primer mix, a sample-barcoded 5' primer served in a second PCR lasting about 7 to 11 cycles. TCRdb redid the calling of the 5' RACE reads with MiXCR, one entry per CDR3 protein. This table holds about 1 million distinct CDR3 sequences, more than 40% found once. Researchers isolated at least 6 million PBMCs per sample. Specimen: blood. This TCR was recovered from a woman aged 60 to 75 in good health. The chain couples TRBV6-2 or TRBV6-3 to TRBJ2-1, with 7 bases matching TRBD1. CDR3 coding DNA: TGTGCCAGCAGCCCGAGGGGGCGCATATCCTACAATGAGCAGTTCTTC. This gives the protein CASSPRGRISYNEQFF.